Given below is one T cell receptor (beta chain) in context. Its antigen is not known. The CDR3 end falls 3 residues outside the read, so it is completed with the germline J gene. This entry belongs to a study of T cells in women clearing cervical HPV infection. About the research overall: Cases were women with histologically confirmed HPV16-related CIN3 or worse, including a couple of invasive cancers. Control women cleared a single incident HPV16 infection within 12 months. Findings of the study overall: A classifier using richness and V gene abundances reached an AUC of around 0.78.

Germline V gene lookup returns CDR1 SNHLY and CDR2 FYNNEI. The CDR3 loop spans 15 amino acids. Trimming at V came to 2 bases and at J to 6 bases, leaving 2 bases not matched to a gene. Average input was roughly 1,200 ng genomic DNA for immunoSEQ TCR beta CDR3 amplification. Here immunoSEQ multiplex PCR was the method, and the copy in TCRdb shows in-frame clones only, minus some. In all, the sample yields about 35,000 clones. The sequence derives from a woman aged 18-69 years with a cervical HPV16 infection that either progressed to CIN3+ or cleared (not recorded which). V usage is TRBV2 and J usage is TRBJ2-2; 11 nucleotides line up with TRBD2. The specimen sequenced was blood buffy coat. CDR3 bases read: TGTGCCAGCAGTGAAATGGGACTAGCGGCCGGGGAG. Residues: CASSEMGLAAGE. The full CDR3 sequence reads CASSEMGLAAGELFF.